A single sample is the source of the 19 T cell receptor beta chains below, sequenced in a study of blood T cell repertoires in COVID-19 (dated by TCRdb to the early 2020s). Library preparation employed the immunoSEQ multiplex PCR assay. Held by TCRdb, this immuneACCESS table contains in-frame sequences only and omits some clones. Under half of the omission traces to an unresolved V gene where checked; the cause of the rest is unknown. This sample lists 500,000 or so clones; about 90% were detected once. Together, the top ten hold around 0.7% of the sample. Sequencing was performed on PBMCs or T cells enriched from blood (not recorded which). These receptors were collected from a woman between 18 and 29 years old who had recovered from COVID-19.

The chain links TRBV3-1 (or the pseudogene TRBV3-2) to TRBJ1-4; TRBD1 aligns across 8 bases. V dropped 3 bases and J dropped 6; count of bases not matched to a gene: 6. The CDR3 totals 15 residues. The germline V gene encodes CDR1 LGHDT and CDR2 YNNKEL (reference sequence). CDR3 DNA sequence: TGTGCCAGCAGCCAGAACCAGGGGGCGGATGAAAAACTGTTTTTT. Translated: CASSQNQGADEKLFF.

The genes are TRBV23-1 and TRBJ1-5; D uncertain. TRBV23-1 is noted as an ORF with a role that remains uncertain. The V and J ends lost 6 bases and 3 bases respectively, with 15 bases between them. This CDR3 has 15 amino acids. In DNA, the CDR3 is TGCGCCAGCAGCCGACCAGGAACACTCAATCAGCCCCAGCATTTT. Its translation: CASSRPGTLNQPQHF.

Here the CDR3 reads CASSPLGTAYEQYF. The CDR3 DNA is TGTGCCAGCAGCCCGTTGGGGACAGCCTACGAGCAGTACTTC. The chain combines TRBV7-9 with TRBJ2-7, with 7 nucleotides matching TRBD1. This CDR3 comprises 14 residues. CDR1 is SEHNR and CDR2 is FQNEAQ in the germline V gene (reference sequence). V lost 5 bases and J lost 2; bases outside the gene matches: 6.

V and J are TRBV5-4 and TRBJ1-1; TRBD1 matches at 8 bases. The length of the CDR3 is 12 residues. Germline CDR1 and CDR2: SGHNT and YYREEE (reference sequence). V shed 7 bases, J shed 4 bases, and the junction held 3 bases outside the gene matches. The CDR3 is CASGGQGTEAFF. The CDR3 bases are TGTGCCAGCGGCGGACAGGGCACTGAAGCTTTCTTT.

V usage is TRBV30 and J usage is TRBJ1-2, with D maybe TRBD1 (6 bases). Germline CDR1 and CDR2: GTSNPN and SVGIG (reference sequence). The ends were cut back, 5 bases at V and 2 bases at J, with 12 bases in the middle. CDR3 length equals 13 residues. CDR3 region: CAWGGRSNYGYTF. The CDR3 DNA sequence: TGTGCCTGGGGGGGCCGATCCAACTATGGCTACACCTTC.

The V gene is TRBV7-6, the J gene TRBJ1-3; D gene unclear. CDR3 length: 16 amino acids. The germline V gene encodes CDR1 SGHVS and CDR2 FNYEAQ. V gave up 6 bases and J gave up 0 bases, with 15 bases separating them. The DNA for the CDR3 is TGTGCCAGCAGTTCCGACGAGGATACCTCTGGAAACACCATATATTTT. Residues: CASSSDEDTSGNTIYF.

This clone was recorded only once. The chain has TRBV16 and TRBJ2-3; 7 bases fit TRBD2. The CDR3 contains 18 residues. Germline assignment: CDR1 KGHSY and CDR2 FQNENV. J was trimmed by 2 bases and V by 0 bases; bases with no gene match: 11. The CDR3 region has the DNA TGTGCCAGCAGCCAATCGATCCTCCTAGCGGCATACACAGATACGCAGTATTTT. Translation: CASSQSILLAAYTDTQYF.

The chain links TRBV28 to TRBJ1-4, with 11 bases lining up with TRBD1. Trimming cost V 3 bases and J 11 bases; bases outside gene matches: 8. The CDR3 runs 15 residues. CDR1 is MDHEN and CDR2 is SYDVKM in the germline V gene. The CDR3 coding sequence is TGTGCCAGCAGTTTTTCGGACAGGGGGCTCGGGAAACTGTTTTTT. Its translation is CASSFSDRGLGKLFF.

This clone came up once. V and J are TRBV18 and TRBJ2-7; 7 positions match TRBD2. Unmatched junction bases numbered 10, after V lost 2 bases and J lost 3 bases. This CDR3 is built from 16 residues. Germline CDR1 reads KGHSH; CDR2 reads LQKENI. CDR3 protein: CASSPGLAGTNYEQYF. CDR3 bases: TGTGCCAGCTCACCAGGTTTGGCAGGGACTAACTACGAGCAGTACTTC. The variable domain in full, completed from reference TRBV18 and TRBJ2-7, reads NAGVMQNPRHLVRRRGQEARLRCSPMKGHSHVYWYRQLPEEGLKFMVYLQKENIIDESGMPKERFSAEFPKEGPSILRIQQVVRGDSAAYFCASSPGLAGTNYEQYFGPGTRLTVT.

V gene TRBV4-1 combines with J gene TRBJ2-1; 9 bases agree with TRBD2. The CDR3 has 17 amino acids. Germline lookup yields CDR1 MGHRA and CDR2 YSYEKL. With V trimmed by 3 bases and J by 8 bases, 14 bases remained unmatched. The CDR3 DNA reads TGCGCCAGCAGCCACCCCAAAGGGGCGGGGGGGCCTGATGAGCAGTTCTTC. The encoded protein is CASSHPKGAGGPDEQFF.

The chain carries TRBV2 and TRBJ1-3; possible D gene TRBD1, 5 bases. The V gene's germline CDR1 is SNHLY and CDR2 FYNNEI. Deletions cut 3 bases from V and 4 bases from J, with 16 bases between. This CDR3 comprises 16 residues. DNA of the CDR3: TGTGCCAGCAGTGAGGCCGGCAGGGTAGCAGGAAACACCATATATTTT. Protein sequence: CASSEAGRVAGNTIYF.

V gene TRBV14 combines with J gene TRBJ2-1; 13 bases are shared with TRBD2. Germline values: CDR1 SGHDN, CDR2 FVKESK. The CDR3 totals 18 residues. V dropped 3 bases and J dropped 3; count of bases not matched to a gene: 8. CDR3 nucleotide sequence: TGTGCCAGCAGCCATCCTATTGGGACTAGCGGGGACTACAATGAGCAGTTCTTC. It codes for CASSHPIGTSGDYNEQFF.

This clone was found a few times. The gene calls are TRBV5-5 and TRBJ2-7; 8 bases match TRBD2. V gave up 4 bases and J gave up 6 bases; unmatched junction bases: 12. Germline CDR1 SGHKS, CDR2 YYEKEE (reference sequence). This CDR3 has 15 residues. In DNA form, the CDR3 reads TGTGCCAGCAGCGGGTTTACAGAGCGGGGGTCCGAGCAGTACTTC. Its protein product is CASSGFTERGSEQYF. The entire variable domain, with the rest obtained from reference TRBV5-5 and TRBJ2-7, is as follows: DAGVTQSPTHLIKTRGQQVTLRCSPISGHKSVSWYQQVLGQGPQFIFQYYEKEERGRGNFPDRFSARQFPNYSSELNVNALLLGDSALYLCASSGFTERGSEQYFGPGTRLTVT.

This clone was seen only once. The chain recombines TRBV7-9 with TRBJ2-7, with D possibly TRBD1 on 6 matching bases. The V end lost 4 bases, the J end lost 1 base, and 11 bases lay between the germline ends. This CDR3 is built from 14 residues. Germline V gene lookup returns CDR1 SEHNR and CDR2 FQNEAQ (reference sequence). CDR3 sequence (DNA): TGTGCCAGCAGCTCGACTCAGGGGTCCTACGAGCAGTACTTC. As protein: CASSSTQGSYEQYF.

The chain combines TRBV18 with TRBJ2-7; weak D call: TRBD2 (7 bases). CDR3 length: 17 amino acids. Germline CDR1 reads KGHSH; CDR2 reads LQKENI. Trimming stripped 6 bases from V and 5 bases from J, with 26 bases between. The CDR3 sequence is CASSLRGAGRGPNEQYF. As DNA, the CDR3 is TGTGCCAGCTCCCTCCGGGGGGCGGGGAGAGGTCCCAACGAGCAGTACTTC.

The V and J genes are TRBV5-1 and TRBJ1-1; the D gene is possibly TRBD1 (5 bases). The length of the CDR3 is 14 residues. CDR1 is SGHRS, CDR2 YFSETQ, per germline. The germline V and J ends were trimmed by 0 bases and 5 bases, with 11 bases remaining between them. The CDR3 DNA is TGCGCCAGCAGCTTGGGGCCAGGGTTGACTGAAGCTTTCTTT. Amino acid sequence: CASSLGPGLTEAFF.

This chain links TRBV10-3 with TRBJ1-5; 8 positions agree with TRBD1. Looked up from germline, CDR1 is ENHRY and CDR2 is SYGVKD. V shed 3 bases and J 2 bases; nucleotides not matched to a gene: 9. There are 17 residues in the CDR3. CDR3 sequence (DNA): TGTGCCATCAGTGATTGGGGACAGGATGCTGGCAATCAGCCCCAGCATTTT. Translation gives CAISDWGQDAGNQPQHF.

V usage is TRBV5-1 and J usage is TRBJ2-3, with a weak D call TRBD2 (5 bases). This CDR3 is built from 15 residues. V shed 4 bases and J shed 0 bases, with 12 bases lying between them. Germline V gene sequence: CDR1 SGHRS, CDR2 YFSETQ. CDR3 residues: CASSPRRDSTDTQYF. CDR3 sequence (DNA): TGCGCCAGCAGCCCCAGACGGGATAGCACAGATACGCAGTATTTT.

Details on this clone: It is likely a read error: a sequence one base away is far more abundant. V gene TRBV12-3 or TRBV12-4 combines with J gene TRBJ1-5; D might be TRBD1 (6 bases). This CDR3 spans 12 amino acids. Trimming shortened V by 5 bases and J by 4 bases, and 6 bases separated the two germline ends. The CDR3: CASSGQNQPQHF. CDR3 sequence (DNA): TGTGCCAGCAGTGGACAGAATCAGCCCCAGCATTTT.